This T cell receptor beta chain was sequenced in a study of cytomegalovirus exposure and HLA in healthy donors. Findings and caveats of the study: The majority of CMV-associated TCR beta chains were reported as apparently HLA-restricted in a later analysis.

Healthy individuals who donated bone marrow served as the donors. PCR amplification relied on 60 Vbeta primers (plus 13 Jbeta primers). Sequencing was performed with immunoSEQ multiplex PCR; in TCRdb, only in-frame clones are kept and a portion is missing. The sample has more than 110,000 clones, about four fifths seen once. The sample holds one count of this clone. Its antigen is undetermined. J gave up 5 bases and V 8 bases, and 8 bases lay outside the gene matches. CDR1 is SNHLY and CDR2 is FYNNEI in the germline V gene. The CDR3 runs to 13 residues. Material: PBMCs. The source is a man aged 25-45 years in good health and CMV-seronegative. The V call is TRBV2, the J call TRBJ1-1; 7 nucleotides line up with TRBD1. The CDR3 loop reads CASQTGIGTEAFF. For the CDR3, the DNA is TGTGCCAGCCAGACAGGGATTGGGACTGAAGCTTTCTTT.